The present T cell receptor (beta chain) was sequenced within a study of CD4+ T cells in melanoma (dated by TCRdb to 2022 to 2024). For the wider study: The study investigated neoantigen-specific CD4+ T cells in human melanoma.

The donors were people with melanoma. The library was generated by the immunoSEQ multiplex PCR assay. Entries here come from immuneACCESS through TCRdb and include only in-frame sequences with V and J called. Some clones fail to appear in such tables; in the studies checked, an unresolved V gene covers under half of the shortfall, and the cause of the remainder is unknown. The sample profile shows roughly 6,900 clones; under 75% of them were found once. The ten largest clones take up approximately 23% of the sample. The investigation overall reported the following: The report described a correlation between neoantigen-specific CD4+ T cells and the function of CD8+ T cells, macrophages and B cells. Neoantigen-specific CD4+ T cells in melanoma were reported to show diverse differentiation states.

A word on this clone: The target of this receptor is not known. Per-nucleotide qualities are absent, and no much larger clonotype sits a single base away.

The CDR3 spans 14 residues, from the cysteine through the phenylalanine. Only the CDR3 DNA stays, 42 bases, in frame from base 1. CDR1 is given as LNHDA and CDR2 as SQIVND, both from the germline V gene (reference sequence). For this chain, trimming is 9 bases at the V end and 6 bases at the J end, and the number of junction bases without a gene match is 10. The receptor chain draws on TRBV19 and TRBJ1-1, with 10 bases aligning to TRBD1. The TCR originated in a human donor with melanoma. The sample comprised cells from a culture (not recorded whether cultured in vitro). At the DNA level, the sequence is TGTGCCAGCAGACCCGGGACAGGGGTCTCTGAAGCTTTCTTT. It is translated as CASRPGTGVSEAFF.